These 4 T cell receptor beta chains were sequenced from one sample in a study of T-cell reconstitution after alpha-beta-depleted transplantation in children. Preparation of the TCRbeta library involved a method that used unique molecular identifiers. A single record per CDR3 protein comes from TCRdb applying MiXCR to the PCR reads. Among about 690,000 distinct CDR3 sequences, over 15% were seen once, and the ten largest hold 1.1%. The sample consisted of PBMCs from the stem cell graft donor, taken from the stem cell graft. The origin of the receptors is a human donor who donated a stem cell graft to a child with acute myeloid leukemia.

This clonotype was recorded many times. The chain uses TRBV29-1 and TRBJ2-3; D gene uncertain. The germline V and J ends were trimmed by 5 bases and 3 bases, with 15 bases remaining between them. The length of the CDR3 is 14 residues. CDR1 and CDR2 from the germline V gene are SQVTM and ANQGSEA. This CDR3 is CSVMKIVRTDTQYF. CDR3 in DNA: TGCAGCGTTATGAAGATAGTCAGGACAGATACGCAGTATTTT.

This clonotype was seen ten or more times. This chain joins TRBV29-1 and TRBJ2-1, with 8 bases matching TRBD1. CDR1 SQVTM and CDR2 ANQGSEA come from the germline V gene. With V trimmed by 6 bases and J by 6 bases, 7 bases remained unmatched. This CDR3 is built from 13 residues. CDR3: CSVGRTGSNEQFF. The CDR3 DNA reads TGCAGCGTCGGGCGGACAGGGTCCAATGAGCAGTTCTTC.

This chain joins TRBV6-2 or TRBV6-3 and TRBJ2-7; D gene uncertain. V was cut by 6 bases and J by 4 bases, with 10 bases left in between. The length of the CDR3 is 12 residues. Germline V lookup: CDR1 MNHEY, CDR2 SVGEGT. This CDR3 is CASSPVGYEQYV. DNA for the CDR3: TGTGCCAGCAGCCCGGTGGGATACGAGCAGTACGTC.

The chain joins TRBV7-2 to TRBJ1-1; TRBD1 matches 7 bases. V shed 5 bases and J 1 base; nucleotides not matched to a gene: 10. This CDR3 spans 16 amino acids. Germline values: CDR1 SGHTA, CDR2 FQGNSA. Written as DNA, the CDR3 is TGTGCCAGCAGCGCGTACAGGGGCGGGGGGAACACTGAAGCTTTCTTT. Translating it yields CASSAYRGGGNTEAFF.